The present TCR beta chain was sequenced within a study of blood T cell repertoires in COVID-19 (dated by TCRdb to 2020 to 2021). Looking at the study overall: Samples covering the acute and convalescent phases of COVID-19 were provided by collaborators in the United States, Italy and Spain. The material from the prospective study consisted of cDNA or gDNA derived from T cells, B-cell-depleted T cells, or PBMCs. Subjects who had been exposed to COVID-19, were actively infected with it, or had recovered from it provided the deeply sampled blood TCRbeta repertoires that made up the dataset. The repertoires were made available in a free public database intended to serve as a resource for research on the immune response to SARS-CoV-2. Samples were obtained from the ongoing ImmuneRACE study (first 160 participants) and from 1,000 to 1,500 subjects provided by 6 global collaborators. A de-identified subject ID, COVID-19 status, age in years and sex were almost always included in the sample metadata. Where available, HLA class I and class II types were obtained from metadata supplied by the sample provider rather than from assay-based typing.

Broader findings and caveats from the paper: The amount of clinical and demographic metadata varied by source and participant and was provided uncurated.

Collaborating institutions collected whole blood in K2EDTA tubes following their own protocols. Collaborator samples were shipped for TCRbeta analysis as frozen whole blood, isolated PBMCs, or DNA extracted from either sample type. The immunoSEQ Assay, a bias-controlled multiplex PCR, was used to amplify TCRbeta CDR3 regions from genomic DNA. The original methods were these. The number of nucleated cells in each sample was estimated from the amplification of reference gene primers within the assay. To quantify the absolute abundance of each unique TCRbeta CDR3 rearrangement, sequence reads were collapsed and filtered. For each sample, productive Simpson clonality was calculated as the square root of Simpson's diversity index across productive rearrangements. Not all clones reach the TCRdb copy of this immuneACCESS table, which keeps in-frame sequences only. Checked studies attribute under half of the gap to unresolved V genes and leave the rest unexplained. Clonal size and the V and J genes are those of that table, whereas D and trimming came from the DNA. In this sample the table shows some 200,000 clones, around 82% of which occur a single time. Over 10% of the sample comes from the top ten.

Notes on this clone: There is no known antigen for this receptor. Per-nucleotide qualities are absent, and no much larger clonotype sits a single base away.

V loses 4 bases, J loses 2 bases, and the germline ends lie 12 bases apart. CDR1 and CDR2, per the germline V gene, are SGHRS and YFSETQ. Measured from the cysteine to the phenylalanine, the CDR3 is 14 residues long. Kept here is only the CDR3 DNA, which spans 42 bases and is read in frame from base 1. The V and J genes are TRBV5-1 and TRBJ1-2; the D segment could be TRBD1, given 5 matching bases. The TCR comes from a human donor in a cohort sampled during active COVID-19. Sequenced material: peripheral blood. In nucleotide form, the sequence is TGCGCCAGCAGCCCAGTGACAGAGAACTATGGCTACACCTTC. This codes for CASSPVTENYGYTF.